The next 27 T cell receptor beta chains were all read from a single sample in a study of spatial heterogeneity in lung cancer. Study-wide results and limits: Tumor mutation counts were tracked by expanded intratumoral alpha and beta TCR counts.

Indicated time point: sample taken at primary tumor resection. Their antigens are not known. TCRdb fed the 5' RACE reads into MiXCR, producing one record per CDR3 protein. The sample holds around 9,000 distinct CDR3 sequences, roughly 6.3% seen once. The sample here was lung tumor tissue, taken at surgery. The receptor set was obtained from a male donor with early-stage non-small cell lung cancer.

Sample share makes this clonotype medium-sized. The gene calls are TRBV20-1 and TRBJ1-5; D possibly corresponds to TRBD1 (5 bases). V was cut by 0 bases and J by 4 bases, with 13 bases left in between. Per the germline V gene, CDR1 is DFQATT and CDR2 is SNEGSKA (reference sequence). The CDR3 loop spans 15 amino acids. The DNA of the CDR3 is TGCAGTGCTAGAGAACCCAGGGCGCCAAATCAGCCCCAGCATTTT. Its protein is CSAREPRAPNQPQHF.

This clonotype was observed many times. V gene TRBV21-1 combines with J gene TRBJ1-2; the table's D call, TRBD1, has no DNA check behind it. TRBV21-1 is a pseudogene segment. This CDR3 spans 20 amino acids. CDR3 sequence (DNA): TGTGCCAGCAGCAAAGCGGGGAAACAGGACAGAGGGTGGCAGGACTATGGCTACACCTTC. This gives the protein CASSKAGKQDRGWQDYGYTF.

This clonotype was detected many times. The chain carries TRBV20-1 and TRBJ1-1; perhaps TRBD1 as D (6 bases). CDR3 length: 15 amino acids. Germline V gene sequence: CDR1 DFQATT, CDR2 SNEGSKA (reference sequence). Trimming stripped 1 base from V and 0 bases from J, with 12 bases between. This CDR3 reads CSARAVRGVNTEAFF. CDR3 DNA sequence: TGCAGTGCTAGAGCTGTCAGGGGAGTGAACACTGAAGCTTTCTTT.

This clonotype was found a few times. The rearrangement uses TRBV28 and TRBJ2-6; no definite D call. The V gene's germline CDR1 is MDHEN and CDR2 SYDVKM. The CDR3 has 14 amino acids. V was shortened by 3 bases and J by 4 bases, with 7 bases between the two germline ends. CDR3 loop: CASSFSLGANVLTF. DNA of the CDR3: TGTGCCAGCAGTTTCTCCCTCGGGGCCAACGTCCTGACTTTC.

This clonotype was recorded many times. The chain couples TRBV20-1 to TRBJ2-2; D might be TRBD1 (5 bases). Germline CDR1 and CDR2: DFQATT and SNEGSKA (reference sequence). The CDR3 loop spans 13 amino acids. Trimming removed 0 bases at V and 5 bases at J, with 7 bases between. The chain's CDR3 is CSAREGVTGELFF. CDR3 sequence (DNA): TGCAGTGCTAGAGAAGGGGTAACCGGGGAGCTGTTTTTT.

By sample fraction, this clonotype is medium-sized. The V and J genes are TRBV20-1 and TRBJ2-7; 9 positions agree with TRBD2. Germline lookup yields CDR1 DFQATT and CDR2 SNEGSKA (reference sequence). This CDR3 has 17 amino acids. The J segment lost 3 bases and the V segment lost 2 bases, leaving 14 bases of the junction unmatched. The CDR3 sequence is CSARSPRTSAKDYEQYF. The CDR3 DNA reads TGCAGTGCTAGATCTCCACGGACTAGCGCTAAGGACTACGAGCAGTACTTC.

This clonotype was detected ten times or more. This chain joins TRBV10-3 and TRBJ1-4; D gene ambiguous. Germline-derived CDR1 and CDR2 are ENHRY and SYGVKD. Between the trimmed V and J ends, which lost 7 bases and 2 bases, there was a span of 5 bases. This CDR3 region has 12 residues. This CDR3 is CAIKSTNEKLFF. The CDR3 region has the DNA TGTGCCATCAAGTCTACTAATGAAAAACTGTTTTTT.

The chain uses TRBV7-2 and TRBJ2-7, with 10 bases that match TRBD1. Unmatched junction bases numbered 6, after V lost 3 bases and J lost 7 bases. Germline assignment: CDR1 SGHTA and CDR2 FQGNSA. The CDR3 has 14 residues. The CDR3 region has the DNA TGTGCCAGCAGCTTGACCTGGACAGGGGGTGAGCAGTACTTC. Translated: CASSLTWTGGEQYF.

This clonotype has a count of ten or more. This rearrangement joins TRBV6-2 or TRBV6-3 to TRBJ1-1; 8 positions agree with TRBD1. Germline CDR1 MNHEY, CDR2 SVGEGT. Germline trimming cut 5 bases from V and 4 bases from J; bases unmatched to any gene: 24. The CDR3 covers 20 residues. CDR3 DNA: TGTGCCAGCAGTCACGCCCGCCCTCGGGGACAGGCTTTGGGGAGCACTGAAGCTTTCTTT. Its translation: CASSHARPRGQALGSTEAFF.

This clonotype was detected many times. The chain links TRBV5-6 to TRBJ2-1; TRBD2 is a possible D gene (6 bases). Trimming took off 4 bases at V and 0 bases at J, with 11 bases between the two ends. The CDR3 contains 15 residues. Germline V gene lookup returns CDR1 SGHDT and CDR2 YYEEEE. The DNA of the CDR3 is TGTGCCAGCAGCCCTCGGGGGAGCTCCTACAATGAGCAGTTCTTC. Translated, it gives CASSPRGSSYNEQFF.

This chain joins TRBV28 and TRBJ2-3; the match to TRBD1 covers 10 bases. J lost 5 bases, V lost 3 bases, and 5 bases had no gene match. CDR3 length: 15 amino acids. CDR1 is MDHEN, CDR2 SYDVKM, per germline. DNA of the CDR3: TGTGCCAGCAGTTTCGGGACAGGGGTCGGAGATACGCAGTATTTT. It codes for CASSFGTGVGDTQYF.

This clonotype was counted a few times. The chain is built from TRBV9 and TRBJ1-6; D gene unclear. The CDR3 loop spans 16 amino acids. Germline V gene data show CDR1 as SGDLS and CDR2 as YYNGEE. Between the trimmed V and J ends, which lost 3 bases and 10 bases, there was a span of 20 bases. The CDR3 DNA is TGTGCCAGCAGCGCGGAGAAGGATCTTACGTGGTCACCCCTCCACTTT. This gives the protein CASSAEKDLTWSPLHF.

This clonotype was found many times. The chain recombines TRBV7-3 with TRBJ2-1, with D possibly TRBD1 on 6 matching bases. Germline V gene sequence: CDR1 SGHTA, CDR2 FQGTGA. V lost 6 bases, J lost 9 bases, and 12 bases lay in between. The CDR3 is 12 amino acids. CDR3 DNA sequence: TGTGCCAGCAGTCAAACAGGGAGTGAGCAGTTCTTC. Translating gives CASSQTGSEQFF.

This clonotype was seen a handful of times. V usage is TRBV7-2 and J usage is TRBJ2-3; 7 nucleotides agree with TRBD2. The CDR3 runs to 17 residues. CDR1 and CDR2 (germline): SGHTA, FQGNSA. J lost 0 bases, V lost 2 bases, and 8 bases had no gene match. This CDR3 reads CASSLRGGQISTDTQYF. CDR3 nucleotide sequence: TGTGCCAGCAGCTTAAGGGGAGGGCAGATTAGCACAGATACGCAGTATTTT. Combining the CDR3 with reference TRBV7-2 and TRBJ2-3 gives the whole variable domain GAGVSQSPSNKVTEKGKDVELRCDPISGHTALYWYRQSLGQGLEFLIYFQGNSAPDKSGLPSDRFSAERTGGSVSTLTIQRTQQEDSAVYLCASSLRGGQISTDTQYFGPGTRLTVL.

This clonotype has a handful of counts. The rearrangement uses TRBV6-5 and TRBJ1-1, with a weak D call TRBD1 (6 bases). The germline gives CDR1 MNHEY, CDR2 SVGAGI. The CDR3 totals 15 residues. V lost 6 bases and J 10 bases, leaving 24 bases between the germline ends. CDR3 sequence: CASRRDLGGSLGAFF. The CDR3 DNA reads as TGTGCCAGCAGAAGGGACTTAGGGGGATCCCTTGGAGCTTTCTTT.

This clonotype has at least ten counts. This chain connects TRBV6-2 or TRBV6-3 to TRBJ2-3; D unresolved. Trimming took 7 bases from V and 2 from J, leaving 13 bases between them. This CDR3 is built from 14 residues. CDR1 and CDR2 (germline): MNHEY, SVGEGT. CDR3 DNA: TGTGCCAGCAACCCCGCAGGTCCCACAGATACGCAGTATTTT. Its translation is CASNPAGPTDTQYF.

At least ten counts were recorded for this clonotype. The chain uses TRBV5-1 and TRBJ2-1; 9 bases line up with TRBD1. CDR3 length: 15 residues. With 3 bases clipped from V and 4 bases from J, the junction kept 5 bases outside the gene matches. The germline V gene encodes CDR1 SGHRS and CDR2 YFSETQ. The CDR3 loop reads CASSSTGGEYNEQFF. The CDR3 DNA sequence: TGCGCCAGCAGCTCCACAGGGGGCGAATACAATGAGCAGTTCTTC.

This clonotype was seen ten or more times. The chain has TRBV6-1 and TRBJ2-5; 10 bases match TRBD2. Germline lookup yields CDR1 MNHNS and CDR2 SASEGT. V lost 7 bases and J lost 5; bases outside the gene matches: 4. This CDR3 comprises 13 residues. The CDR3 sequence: CASTAGGPETQYF. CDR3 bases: TGTGCCAGCACAGCGGGGGGGCCGGAGACCCAGTACTTC.

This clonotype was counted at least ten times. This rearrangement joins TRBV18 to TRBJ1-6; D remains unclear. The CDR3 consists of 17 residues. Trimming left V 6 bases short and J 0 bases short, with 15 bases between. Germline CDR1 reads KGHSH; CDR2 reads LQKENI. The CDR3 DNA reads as TGTGCCAGCTCCGCAGGCACCATGATCTCCTATAATTCACCCCTCCACTTT. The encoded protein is CASSAGTMISYNSPLHF.

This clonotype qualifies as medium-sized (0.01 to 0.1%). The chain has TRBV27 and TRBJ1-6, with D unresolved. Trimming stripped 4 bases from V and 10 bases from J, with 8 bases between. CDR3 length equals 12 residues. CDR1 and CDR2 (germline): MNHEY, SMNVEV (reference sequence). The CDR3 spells CASSSPLSPLHF. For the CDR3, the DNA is TGTGCCAGCAGTTCGCCGCTCTCACCCCTCCACTTT.

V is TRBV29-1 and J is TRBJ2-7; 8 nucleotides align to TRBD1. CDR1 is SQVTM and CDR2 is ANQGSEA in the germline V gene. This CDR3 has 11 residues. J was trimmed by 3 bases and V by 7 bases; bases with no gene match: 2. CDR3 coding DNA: TGCAGCGGGGGACAGGACTACGAGCAGTACTTC. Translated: CSGGQDYEQYF.

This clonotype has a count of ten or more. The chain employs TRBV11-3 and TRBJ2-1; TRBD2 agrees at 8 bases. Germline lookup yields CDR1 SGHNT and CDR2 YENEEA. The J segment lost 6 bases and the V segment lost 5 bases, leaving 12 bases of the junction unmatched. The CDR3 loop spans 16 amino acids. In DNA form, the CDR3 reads TGTGCCAGCAGCCCCCGGGGGAGCGGGGGCCCCAATGAGCAGTTCTTC. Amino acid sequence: CASSPRGSGGPNEQFF. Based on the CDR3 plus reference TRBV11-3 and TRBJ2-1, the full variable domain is EAGVVQSPRYKIIEKKQPVAFWCNPISGHNTLYWYLQNLGQGPELLIRYENEEAVDDSQLPKDRFSAERLKGVDSTLKIQPAELGDSAVYLCASSPRGSGGPNEQFFGPGTRLTVL.

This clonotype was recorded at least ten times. The CDR3 here is CASSLTARGYYEQYF. The CDR3 nucleotides read TGTGCCAGCAGCTTAACAGCTAGGGGATATTACGAGCAGTACTTC. This chain connects TRBV7-8 to TRBJ2-7, with D tentatively TRBD1 (5 bases). V was trimmed by 2 bases and J by 4 bases, leaving 15 bases between them. The CDR3 sequence is 15 residues long. Germline CDR1 is SGHVS and CDR2 is FQNEAQ.

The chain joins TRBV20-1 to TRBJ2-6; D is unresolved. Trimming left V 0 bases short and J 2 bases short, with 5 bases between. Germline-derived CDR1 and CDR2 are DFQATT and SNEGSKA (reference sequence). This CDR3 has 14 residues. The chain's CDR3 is CSARDQPGANVLTF. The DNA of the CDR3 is TGCAGTGCTAGAGACCAGCCTGGGGCCAACGTCCTGACTTTC.

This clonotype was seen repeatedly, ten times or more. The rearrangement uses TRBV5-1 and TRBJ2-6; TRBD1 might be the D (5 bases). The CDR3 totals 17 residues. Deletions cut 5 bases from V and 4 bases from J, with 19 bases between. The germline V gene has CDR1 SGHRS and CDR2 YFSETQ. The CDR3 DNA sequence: TGCGCCAGCAGTCACGGGCAGGGAACGGAAGGGGCCAACGTCCTGACTTTC. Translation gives CASSHGQGTEGANVLTF.

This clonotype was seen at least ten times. CDR3 bases: TGTGCCAGCAGTGACTACAGGGGGTACAATCAGCCCCAGCATTTT. Translation: CASSDYRGYNQPQHF. The J gene is TRBJ1-5, the V gene TRBV6-1; 8 bases match TRBD1. Per the germline V gene, CDR1 is MNHNS and CDR2 is SASEGT. Unmatched junction bases numbered 4, after V lost 3 bases and J lost 3 bases. The length of the CDR3 is 15 residues.

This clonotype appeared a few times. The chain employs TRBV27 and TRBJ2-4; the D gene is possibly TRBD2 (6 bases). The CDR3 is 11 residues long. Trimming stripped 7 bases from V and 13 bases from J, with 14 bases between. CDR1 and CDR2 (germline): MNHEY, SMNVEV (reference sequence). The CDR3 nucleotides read TGTGCCAGCATTGGGCGGGGCCGGCAGTACTTC. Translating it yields CASIGRGRQYF.